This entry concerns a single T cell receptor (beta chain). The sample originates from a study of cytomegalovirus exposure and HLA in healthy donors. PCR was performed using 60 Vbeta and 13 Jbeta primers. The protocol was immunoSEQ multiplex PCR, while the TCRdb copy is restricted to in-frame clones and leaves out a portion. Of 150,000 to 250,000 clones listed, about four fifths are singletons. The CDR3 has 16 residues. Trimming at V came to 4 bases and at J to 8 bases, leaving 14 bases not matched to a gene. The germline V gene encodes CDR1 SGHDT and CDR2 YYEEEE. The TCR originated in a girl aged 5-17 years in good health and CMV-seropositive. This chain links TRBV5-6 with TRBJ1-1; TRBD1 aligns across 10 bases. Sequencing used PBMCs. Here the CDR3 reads CASSTEGQGLIREAFF. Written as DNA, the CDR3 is TGTGCCAGCAGCACGGAGGGACAGGGGCTTATTAGGGAAGCTTTCTTT. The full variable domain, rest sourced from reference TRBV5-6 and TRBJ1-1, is DAGVTQSPTHLIKTRGQQVTLRCSPKSGHDTVSWYQQALGQGPQFIFQYYEEEERQRGNFPDRFSGHQFPNYSSELNVNALLLGDSALYLCASSTEGQGLIREAFFGQGTRLTVV.